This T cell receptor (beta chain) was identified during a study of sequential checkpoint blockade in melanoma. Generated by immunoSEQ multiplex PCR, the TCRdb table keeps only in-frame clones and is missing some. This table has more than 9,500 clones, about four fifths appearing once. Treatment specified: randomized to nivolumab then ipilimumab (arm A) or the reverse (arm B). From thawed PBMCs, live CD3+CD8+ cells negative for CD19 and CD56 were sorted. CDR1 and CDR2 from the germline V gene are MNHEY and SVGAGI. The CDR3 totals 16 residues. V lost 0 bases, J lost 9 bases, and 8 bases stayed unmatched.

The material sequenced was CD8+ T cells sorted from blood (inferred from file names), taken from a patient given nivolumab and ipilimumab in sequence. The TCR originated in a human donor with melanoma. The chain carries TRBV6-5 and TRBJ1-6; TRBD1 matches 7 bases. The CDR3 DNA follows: TGTGCCAGCAGTTACTCGGGACAGACCCTTGGTTCACCCCTCCACTTT. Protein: CASSYSGQTLGSPLHF.